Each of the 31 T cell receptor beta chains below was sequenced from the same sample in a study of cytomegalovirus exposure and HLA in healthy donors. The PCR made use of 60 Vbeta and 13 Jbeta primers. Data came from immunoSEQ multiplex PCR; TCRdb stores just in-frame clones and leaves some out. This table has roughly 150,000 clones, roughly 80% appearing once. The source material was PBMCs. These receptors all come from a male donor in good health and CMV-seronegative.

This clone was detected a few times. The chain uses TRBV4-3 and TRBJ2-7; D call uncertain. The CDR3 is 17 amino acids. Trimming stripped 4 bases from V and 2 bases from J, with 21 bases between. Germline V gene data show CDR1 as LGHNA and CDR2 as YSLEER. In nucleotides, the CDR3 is TGCGCCAGCAGCCTATCCTTGGCTGCGGCGCCTCCCTACGAGCAGTACTTC. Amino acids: CASSLSLAAAPPYEQYF.

CDR3 region: CAWSVGAIGTGELFF. CDR3 DNA sequence: TGTGCCTGGAGTGTGGGGGCAATAGGCACCGGGGAGCTGTTTTTT. The rearrangement links TRBV30 to TRBJ2-2, with D tentatively TRBD1 (6 bases). V lost 0 bases, J lost 4 bases, and 12 bases lay in between. Germline-derived CDR1 and CDR2 are GTSNPN and SVGIG (reference sequence). The CDR3 is 15 amino acids.

The CDR3 nucleotides read TGTGCCAGCAGCCAAGTCGAGAATAGCGAGGAGACCCAGTACTTC. Its protein is CASSQVENSEETQYF. This sequence joins TRBV4-2 and TRBJ2-5, with a weak D call TRBD2 (5 bases). Germline lookup yields CDR1 LGHNA and CDR2 YNFKEQ. The V gene lost 1 base and the J gene lost 5 bases, with 14 bases spanning the gap. The CDR3 runs to 15 residues.

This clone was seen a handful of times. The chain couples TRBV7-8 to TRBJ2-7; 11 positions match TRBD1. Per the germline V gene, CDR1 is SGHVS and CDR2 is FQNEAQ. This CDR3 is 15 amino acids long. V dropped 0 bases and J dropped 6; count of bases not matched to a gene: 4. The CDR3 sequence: CASSLARGQGGEQYF. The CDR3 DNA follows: TGTGCCAGCAGCTTAGCGCGGGGACAGGGGGGCGAGCAGTACTTC.

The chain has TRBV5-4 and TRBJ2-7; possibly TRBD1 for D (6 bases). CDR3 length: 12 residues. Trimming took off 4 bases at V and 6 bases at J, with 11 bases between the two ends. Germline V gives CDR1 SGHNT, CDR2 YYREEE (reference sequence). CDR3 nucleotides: TGTGCCAGCAGCCCTGGGACAACCGAGCAGTACTTC. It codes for CASSPGTTEQYF.

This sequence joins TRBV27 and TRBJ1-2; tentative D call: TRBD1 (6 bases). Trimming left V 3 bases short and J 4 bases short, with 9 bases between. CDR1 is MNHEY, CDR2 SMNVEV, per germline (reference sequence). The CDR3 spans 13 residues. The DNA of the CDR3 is TGTGCCAGCAGTTTGGCAGGGGTCTATGGCTACACCTTC. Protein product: CASSLAGVYGYTF.

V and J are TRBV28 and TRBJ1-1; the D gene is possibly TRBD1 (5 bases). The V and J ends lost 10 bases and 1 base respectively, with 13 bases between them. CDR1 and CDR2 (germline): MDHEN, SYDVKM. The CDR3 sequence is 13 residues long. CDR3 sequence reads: CATGGAANTEAFF. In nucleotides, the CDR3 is TGTGCCACCGGAGGGGCGGCGAACACTGAAGCTTTCTTT.

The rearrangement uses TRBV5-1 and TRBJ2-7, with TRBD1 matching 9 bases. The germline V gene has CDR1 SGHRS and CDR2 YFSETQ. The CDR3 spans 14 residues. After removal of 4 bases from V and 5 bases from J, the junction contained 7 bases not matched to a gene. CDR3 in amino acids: CASSPADRGDEQYF. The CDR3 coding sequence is TGCGCCAGCAGCCCGGCGGACAGGGGAGACGAGCAGTACTTC.

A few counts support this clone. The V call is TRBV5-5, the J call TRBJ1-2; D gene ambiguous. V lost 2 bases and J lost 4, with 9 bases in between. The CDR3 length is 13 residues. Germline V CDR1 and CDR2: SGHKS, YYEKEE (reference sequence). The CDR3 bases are TGTGCCAGCAGCTTCGAGCTCACCTATGGCTACACCTTC. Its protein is CASSFELTYGYTF.

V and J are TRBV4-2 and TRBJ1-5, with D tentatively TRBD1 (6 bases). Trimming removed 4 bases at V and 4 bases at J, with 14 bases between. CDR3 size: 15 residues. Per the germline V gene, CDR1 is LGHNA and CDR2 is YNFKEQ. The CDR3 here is CASSLRGSRNQPQHF. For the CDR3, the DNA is TGTGCCAGCAGCCTAAGGGGGTCCAGGAATCAGCCCCAGCATTTT.

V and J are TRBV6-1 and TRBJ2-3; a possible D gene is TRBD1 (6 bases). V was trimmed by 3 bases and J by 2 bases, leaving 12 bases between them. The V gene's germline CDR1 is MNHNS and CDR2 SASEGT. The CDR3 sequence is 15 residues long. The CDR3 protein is CASSEFTGNTDTQYF. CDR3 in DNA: TGTGCCAGCAGTGAGTTCACAGGGAACACAGATACGCAGTATTTT.

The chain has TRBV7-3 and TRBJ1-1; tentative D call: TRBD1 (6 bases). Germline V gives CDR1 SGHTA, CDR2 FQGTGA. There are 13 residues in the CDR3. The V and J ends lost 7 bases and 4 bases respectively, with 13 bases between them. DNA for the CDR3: TGTGCCAGCACCTTGACAGGCGGCACTGAAGCTTTCTTT. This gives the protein CASTLTGGTEAFF.

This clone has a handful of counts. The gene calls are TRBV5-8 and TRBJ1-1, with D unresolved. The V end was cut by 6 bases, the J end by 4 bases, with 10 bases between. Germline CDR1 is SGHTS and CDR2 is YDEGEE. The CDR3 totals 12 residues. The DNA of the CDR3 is TGTGCCAGCACCCCAACGGTCACTGAAGCTTTCTTT. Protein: CASTPTVTEAFF.

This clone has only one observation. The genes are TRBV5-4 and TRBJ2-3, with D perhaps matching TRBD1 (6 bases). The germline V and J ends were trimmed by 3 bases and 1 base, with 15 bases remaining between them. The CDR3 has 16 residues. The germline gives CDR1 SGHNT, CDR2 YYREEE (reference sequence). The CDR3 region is CASSSHMTGRTDTQYF. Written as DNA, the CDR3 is TGTGCCAGCAGCTCCCACATGACAGGACGCACAGATACGCAGTATTTT.

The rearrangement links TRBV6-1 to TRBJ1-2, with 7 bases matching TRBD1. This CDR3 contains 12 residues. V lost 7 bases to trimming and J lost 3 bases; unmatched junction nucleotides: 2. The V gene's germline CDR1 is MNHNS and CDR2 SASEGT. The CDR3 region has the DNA TGTGCCAGCACCCAGGGGGACTATGGCTACACCTTC. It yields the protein CASTQGDYGYTF.

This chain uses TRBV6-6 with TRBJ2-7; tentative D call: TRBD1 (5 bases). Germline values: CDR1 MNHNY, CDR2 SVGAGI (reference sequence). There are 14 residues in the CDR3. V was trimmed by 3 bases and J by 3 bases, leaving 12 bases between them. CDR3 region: CASSYGQGNYEQYF. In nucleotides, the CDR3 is TGTGCCAGCAGTTATGGGCAGGGAAACTACGAGCAGTACTTC.

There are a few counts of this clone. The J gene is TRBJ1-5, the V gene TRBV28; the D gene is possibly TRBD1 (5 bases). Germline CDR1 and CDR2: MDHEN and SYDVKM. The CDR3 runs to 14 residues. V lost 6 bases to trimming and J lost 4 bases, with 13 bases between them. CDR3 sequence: CASRGGGVNQPQHF. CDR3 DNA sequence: TGTGCCAGCAGGGGGGGTGGGGTGAATCAGCCCCAGCATTTT.

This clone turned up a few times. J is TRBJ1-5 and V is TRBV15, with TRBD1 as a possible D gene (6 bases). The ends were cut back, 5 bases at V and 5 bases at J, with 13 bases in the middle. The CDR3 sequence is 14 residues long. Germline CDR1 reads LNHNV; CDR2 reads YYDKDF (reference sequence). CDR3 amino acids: CATSVRGGYQPQHF. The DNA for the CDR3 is TGTGCCACCAGCGTCAGGGGTGGGTATCAGCCCCAGCATTTT.

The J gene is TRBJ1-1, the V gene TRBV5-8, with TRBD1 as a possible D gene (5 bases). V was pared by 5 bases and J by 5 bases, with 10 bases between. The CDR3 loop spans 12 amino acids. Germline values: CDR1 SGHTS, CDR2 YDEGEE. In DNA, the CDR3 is TGTGCCAGCAGTCGACGGGGGACTGAAGCTTTCTTT. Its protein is CASSRRGTEAFF. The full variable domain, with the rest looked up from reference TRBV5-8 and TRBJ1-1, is EAGVTQSPTHLIKTRGQQATLRCSPISGHTSVYWYQQALGLGLQFLLWYDEGEERNRGNFPPRFSGRQFPNYSSELNVNALELEDSALYLCASSRRGTEAFFGQGTRLTVV.

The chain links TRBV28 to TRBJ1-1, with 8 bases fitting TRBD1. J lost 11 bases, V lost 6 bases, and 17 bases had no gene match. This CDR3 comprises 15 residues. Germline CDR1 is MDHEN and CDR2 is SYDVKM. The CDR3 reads CASSATTGAIYLAFF. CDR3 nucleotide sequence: TGTGCCAGCAGCGCCACGACAGGGGCTATCTATCTGGCTTTCTTT. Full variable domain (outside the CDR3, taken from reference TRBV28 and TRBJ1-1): DVKVTQSSRYLVKRTGEKVFLECVQDMDHENMFWYRQDPGLGLRLIYFSYDVKMKEKGDIPEGYSVSREKKERFSLILESASTNQTSMYLCASSATTGAIYLAFFGQGTRLTVV.

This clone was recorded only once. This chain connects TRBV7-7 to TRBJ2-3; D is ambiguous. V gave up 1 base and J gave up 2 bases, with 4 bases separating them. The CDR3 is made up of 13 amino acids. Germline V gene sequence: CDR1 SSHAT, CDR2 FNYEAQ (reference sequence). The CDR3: CASSLDSTDTQYF. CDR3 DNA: TGTGCCAGCAGCTTAGACTCCACAGATACGCAGTATTTT. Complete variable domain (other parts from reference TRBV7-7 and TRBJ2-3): GAGVSQSPRYKVTKRGQDVTLRCDPISSHATLYWYQQALGQGPEFLTYFNYEAQPDKSGLPSDRFSAERPEGSISTLTIQRTEQRDSAMYRCASSLDSTDTQYFGPGTRLTVL.

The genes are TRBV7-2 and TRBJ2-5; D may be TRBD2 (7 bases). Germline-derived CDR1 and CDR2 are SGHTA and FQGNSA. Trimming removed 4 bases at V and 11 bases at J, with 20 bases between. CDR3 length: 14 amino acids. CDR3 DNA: TGTGCCAGCAGCTCGTTTTTAGGAGGGGGGGAGCAGTACTTC. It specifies CASSSFLGGGEQYF.

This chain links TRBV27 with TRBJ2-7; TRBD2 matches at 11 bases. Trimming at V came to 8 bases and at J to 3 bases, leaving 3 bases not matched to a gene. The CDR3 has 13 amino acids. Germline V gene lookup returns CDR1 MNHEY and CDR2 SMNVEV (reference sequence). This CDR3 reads CASSSGGNYEQYF. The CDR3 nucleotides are TGTGCCAGCTCTAGCGGGGGGAACTACGAGCAGTACTTC.

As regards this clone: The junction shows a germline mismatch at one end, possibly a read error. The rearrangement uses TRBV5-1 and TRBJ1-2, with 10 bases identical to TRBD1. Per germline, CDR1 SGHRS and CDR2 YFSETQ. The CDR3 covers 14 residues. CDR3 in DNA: TGCGCCAGCAGCTCTTGGACAGGGGGGGATGGCTACCCCTTC. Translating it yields CASSSWTGGDGYPF.

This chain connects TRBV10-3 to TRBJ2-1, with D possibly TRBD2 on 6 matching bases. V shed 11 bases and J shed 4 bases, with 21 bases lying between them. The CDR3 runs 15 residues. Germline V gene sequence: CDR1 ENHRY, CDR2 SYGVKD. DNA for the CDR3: TGTGCCGTCTCCAACCCCGGGACTCCGTACAATGAGCAGTTCTTC. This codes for CAVSNPGTPYNEQFF.

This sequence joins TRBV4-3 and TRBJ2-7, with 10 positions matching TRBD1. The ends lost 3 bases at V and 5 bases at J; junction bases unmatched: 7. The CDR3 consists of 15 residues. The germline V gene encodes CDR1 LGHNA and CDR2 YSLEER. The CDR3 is CASSHSRQGAHEQYF. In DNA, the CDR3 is TGCGCCAGCAGCCATTCGCGACAGGGGGCCCACGAGCAGTACTTC.

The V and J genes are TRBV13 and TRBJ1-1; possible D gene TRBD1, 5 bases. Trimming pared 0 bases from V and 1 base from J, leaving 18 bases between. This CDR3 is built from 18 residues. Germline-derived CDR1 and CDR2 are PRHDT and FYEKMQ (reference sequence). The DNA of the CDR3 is TGTGCCAGCAGCTTAGGCGCCGGATTCCGGGGGTCGAACACTGAAGCTTTCTTT. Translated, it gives CASSLGAGFRGSNTEAFF.

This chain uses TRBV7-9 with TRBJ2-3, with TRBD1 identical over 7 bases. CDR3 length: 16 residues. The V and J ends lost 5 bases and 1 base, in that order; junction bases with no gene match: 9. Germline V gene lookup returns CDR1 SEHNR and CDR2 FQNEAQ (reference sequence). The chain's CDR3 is CASSPEPGQRTDTQYF. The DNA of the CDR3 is TGTGCCAGCAGCCCAGAACCGGGACAGCGCACAGATACGCAGTATTTT. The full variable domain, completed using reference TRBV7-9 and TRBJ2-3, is DTGVSQNPRHKITKRGQNVTFRCDPISEHNRLYWYRQTLGQGPEFLTYFQNEAQLEKSRLLSDRFSAERPKGSFSTLEIQRTEQGDSAMYLCASSPEPGQRTDTQYFGPGTRLTVL.

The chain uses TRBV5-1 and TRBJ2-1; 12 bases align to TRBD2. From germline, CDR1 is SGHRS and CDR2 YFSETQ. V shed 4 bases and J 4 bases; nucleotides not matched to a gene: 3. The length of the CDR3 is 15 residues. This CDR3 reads CASSTTSGGYNEQFF. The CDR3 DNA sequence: TGCGCCAGCAGCACGACTAGCGGGGGTTACAATGAGCAGTTCTTC.

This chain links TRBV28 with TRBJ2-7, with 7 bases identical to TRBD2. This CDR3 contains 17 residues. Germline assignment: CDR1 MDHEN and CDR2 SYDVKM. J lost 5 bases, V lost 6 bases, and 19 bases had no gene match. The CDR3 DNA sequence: TGTGCCAGCAGGTCTTATTCCGGGGGAGGGCCTGGGAACGAGCAGTACTTC. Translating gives CASRSYSGGGPGNEQYF.

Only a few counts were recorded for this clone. This CDR3 reads CASSLYGRNQPQHF. The CDR3 region has the DNA TGTGCCAGCAGTTTATATGGGCGCAATCAGCCCCAGCATTTT. The chain is built from TRBV28 and TRBJ1-5; D ambiguous. Trimming pared 1 base from V and 2 bases from J, leaving 6 bases between. Germline-derived CDR1 and CDR2 are MDHEN and SYDVKM. This CDR3 contains 14 residues.